This TCR beta chain was sequenced for a study of blood T cell repertoires in COVID-19. Trimming took 5 bases from V and 4 from J, leaving 17 bases between them. The CDR3 totals 15 residues. CDR1 MNHEY and CDR2 SMNVEV come from the germline V gene (reference sequence). Original methodology: Quantification of nucleated cells was approximated via reference gene primer amplification. Clones were read by immunoSEQ multiplex PCR, and TCRdb kept only the in-frame ones, dropping some. D and trimming come from the DNA, and the V and J calls and clone size come from that table. The table lists about 100,000 clones, roughly 87% of them singletons.

Sequenced sample: peripheral blood. The clonotype originates from a man aged 25 to 45 in a cohort sampled during active COVID-19. The genes are TRBV27 and TRBJ1-2, with D unclear. This CDR3 is CASSPRSPTLYGYTF. The CDR3 bases are TGTGCCAGCAGTCCCCGGTCCCCGACTCTCTATGGCTACACCTTC.